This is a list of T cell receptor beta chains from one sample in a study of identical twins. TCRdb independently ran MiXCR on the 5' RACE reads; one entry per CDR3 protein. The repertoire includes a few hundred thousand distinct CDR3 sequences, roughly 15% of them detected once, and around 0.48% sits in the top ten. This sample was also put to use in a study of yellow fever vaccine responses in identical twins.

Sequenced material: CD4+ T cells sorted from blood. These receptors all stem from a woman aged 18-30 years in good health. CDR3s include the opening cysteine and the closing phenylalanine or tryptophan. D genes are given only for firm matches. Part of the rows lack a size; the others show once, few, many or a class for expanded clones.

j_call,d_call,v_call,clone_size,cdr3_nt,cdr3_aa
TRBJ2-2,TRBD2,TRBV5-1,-,TGCGCCAGCAGCTTGGGAGCTAGCGGAAACACCGGGGAGCTGTTTTTT,CASSLGASGNTGELFF
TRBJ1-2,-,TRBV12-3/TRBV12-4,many,TGTGCCAGCAGTGGGGCAACTAACTATGGCTACACCTTC,CASSGATNYGYTF
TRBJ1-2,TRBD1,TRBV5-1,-,TGCGCCAGTAAGACAGGGGGCGCCTATGGCTACACCTTC,CASKTGGAYGYTF
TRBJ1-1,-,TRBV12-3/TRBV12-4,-,TGTGCCAGCAGTTTAAGAGGGATGCCTGAAGCTTTCTTT,CASSLRGMPEAFF
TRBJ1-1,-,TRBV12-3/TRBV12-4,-,TGTGCCAGTACGTTAAACCGAAGGAGTTGGGCTTTCTTT,CASTLNRRSWAFF
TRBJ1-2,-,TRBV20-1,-,TGCTGTGCTAGAGAGTGGGGCCAGGGGTCCTTCTTTATCTACACCTTC,CCAREWGQGSFFIYTF
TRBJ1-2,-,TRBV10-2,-,TGCGCCAGCAATTCCAATTCTAACTATGGCTACACCTTC,CASNSNSNYGYTF
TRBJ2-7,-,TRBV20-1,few,TGCAGTGCTAGAGTCCCAGGCGGGATCTACGAGCAGTACTTC,CSARVPGGIYEQYF
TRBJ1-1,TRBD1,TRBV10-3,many,TGTGCCATCAGTCCCCGGGACAGGGCCGGGGGGAACACTGAAGCTTTCTTT,CAISPRDRAGGNTEAFF
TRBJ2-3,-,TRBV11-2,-,TGTGCCAGCAGCCGATCCAGCCCAGATACGCAGTATTTT,CASSRSSPDTQYF
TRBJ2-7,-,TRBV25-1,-,TGTGCCAGCAGTGACCCGGGACACCACTACGAGCAGTACTTC,CASSDPGHHYEQYF
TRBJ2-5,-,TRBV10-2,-,TGCGCCAGCAGTGGAAGGACCCAGTACTTC,CASSGRTQYF
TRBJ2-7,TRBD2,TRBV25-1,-,TGTGCCAGCAGTGATACTCGGACTAGCGGACGGGCCGAGCAGTACTTC,CASSDTRTSGRAEQYF
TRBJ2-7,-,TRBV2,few,TGTGCCAGCAGGGGTTACTACGAGCAGTACTTC,CASRGYYEQYF
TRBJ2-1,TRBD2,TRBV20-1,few,TGCAGTGCCAGGCGGACTAGCGGACCTGTCAATGAGCAGTTCTTC,CSARRTSGPVNEQFF
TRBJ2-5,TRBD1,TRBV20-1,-,TGCAGTGCTAAACAGGGGGCAGTGACCCAGTACTTC,CSAKQGAVTQYF
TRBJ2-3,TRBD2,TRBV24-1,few,TGTGCCACCAGTGACCCGGGAGGTCCCATCGGGAGAGATACGCAGTATTTT,CATSDPGGPIGRDTQYF
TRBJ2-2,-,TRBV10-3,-,TGTGCCATCAGGAGACAGGACACCGGGGAGCTGTTTTTT,CAIRRQDTGELFF
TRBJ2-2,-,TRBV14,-,TGTGCCAGCAGCCAAAGGCTATCGAACACCGGGGAGCTGTTTTTT,CASSQRLSNTGELFF
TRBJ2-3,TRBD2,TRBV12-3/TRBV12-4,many,TGTGCCAGCAGGCACCCCCGACTAGCGGATACGCAGTATTTT,CASRHPRLADTQYF
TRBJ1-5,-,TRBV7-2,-,TGTGCCAGCAGCTTAGTTCAGGGGCCTGCTGGTCCCCAGCATTTT,CASSLVQGPAGPQHF
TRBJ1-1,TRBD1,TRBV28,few,TGTGCCGTTGGGGGCAGGGGGCGGTCTGAAGCTTTCTTT,CAVGGRGRSEAFF
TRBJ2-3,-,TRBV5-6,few,TGTGCCAGCAACATTGCAGATACGCAGTATTTT,CASNIADTQYF
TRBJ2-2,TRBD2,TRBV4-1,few,TGCGCCAGCAGCCAGAGGACTAGCGGGGCCTCGAACACCGGGGAGCTGTTTTTT,CASSQRTSGASNTGELFF
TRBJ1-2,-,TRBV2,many,TGTGCCAGCAGTCCAATAGGGGATCGTGGCTACACCTTC,CASSPIGDRGYTF
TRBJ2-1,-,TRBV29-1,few,TGCAGCGCTGGGGGTATCAATGAGCAGTTCTTC,CSAGGINEQFF
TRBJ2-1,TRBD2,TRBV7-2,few,TGTGCCAGCAGCTTAGTCGGGCGGGGGGCCTACAATGAGCAGTTCTTC,CASSLVGRGAYNEQFF
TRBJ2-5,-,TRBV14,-,TGTGCCAGCAGCCAAGATGCACTAGGCGGAAGGACCCAGTACTTC,CASSQDALGGRTQYF
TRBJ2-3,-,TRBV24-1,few,TGTGCCACCAGTGACTCGGTGATGTCCCATCGCACAGATACGCAGTATTTT,CATSDSVMSHRTDTQYF
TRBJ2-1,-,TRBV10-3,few,TGTGCCATCGGGGCGGGTGAGCAGTTCTTC,CAIGAGEQFF
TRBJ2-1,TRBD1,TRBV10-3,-,TGTGCCATCAGTGGTATATTCACCGGGACAGGGGACTACAATGAGCAGTTCTTC,CAISGIFTGTGDYNEQFF
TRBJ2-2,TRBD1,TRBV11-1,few,TGTGCCAGCAGCTTCCCCGGGACAGGGGTTGGCACCGGGGAGCTGTTTTTT,CASSFPGTGVGTGELFF
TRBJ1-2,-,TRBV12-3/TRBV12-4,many,TGTGCCAGCAGTTTTGACAGCGGGTATGGCTACACCTTC,CASSFDSGYGYTF
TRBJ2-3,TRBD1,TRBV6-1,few,TGTGCCAGCAGAAGGACAGGGCGGCAAGATACGCAGTATTTT,CASRRTGRQDTQYF
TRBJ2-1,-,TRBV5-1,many,TGTGCCAGCAGCGGAGGGGGGAGCTCCTACAATGAGCAGTTCTTC,CASSGGGSSYNEQFF
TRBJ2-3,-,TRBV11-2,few,TGTGCCAGCAGCTTAGATTTTGGACTACTATTGGGGGATACGCAGTATTTT,CASSLDFGLLLGDTQYF
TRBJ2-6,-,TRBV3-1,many,TGTGCCAGCAGCGTCGGACGCAGCTCTGGGGCCAACGTCCTGACTTTC,CASSVGRSSGANVLTF
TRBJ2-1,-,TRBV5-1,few,TGCGCCAGTCGGCCTAACCCGGCGGGCGATGAGCAGTTCTTC,CASRPNPAGDEQFF
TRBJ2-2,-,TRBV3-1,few,TGTGCCAGCAGCCAAGAGGGGGCCCTCGCCGGGGAGCTGTTTTTT,CASSQEGALAGELFF
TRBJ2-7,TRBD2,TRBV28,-,TGTGCCAGCAGAACTAGCGGGAGAGGTGCCTACGAGCAGTACTTC,CASRTSGRGAYEQYF
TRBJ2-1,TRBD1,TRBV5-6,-,TGTGCCAGCAGCACGAGAAGGGGACAGGGTCCTGAGCAGTTCTTC,CASSTRRGQGPEQFF
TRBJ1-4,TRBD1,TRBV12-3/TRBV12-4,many,TGCGCCAGCAGCTTGGGACAGACTAATGAAAAACTGTTTTTT,CASSLGQTNEKLFF
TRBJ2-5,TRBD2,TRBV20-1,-,TGCAGTGCTGAAGCGGGGGGGCTTCGAGAGACCCAGTACTTC,CSAEAGGLRETQYF